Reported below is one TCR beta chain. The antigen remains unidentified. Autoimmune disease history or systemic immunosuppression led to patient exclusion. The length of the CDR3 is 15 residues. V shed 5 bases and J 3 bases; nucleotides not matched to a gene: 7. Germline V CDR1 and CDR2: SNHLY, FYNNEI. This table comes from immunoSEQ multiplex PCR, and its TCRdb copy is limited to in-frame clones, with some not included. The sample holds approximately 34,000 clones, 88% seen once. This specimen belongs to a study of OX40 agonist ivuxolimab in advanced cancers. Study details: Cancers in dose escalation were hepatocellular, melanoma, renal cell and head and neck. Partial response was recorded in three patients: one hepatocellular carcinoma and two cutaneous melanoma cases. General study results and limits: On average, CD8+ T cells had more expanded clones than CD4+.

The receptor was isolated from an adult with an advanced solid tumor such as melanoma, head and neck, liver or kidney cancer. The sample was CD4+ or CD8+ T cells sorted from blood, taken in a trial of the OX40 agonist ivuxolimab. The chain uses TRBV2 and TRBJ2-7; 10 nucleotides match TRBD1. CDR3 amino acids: CASSRGTGEDYEQYF. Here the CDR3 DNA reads TGTGCCAGCAGTCGAGGGACAGGGGAGGACTACGAGCAGTACTTC.